These 25 T cell receptor beta chains originate from one sample sequenced in a study of blood T cell repertoires in COVID-19. Repertoires were generated with immunoSEQ multiplex PCR, while TCRdb's copy carries only in-frame clones and drops some. The sample records a few hundred thousand clones, over 85% being singletons. Sequenced sample: peripheral blood. These receptor sequences come from a man aged 18 to 30 with COVID-19, enrolled during active disease.

J is TRBJ2-5 and V is TRBV7-2; 7 bases align to TRBD2. J lost 1 base, V lost 6 bases, and 8 bases had no gene match. CDR1 is SGHTA and CDR2 is FQGNSA in the germline V gene. The CDR3 covers 15 residues. The CDR3 is CASRKSGAIQETQYF. The CDR3 DNA is TGTGCCAGCAGGAAAAGCGGGGCCATCCAAGAGACCCAGTACTTC.

The chain has TRBV15 and TRBJ1-5; 8 bases match TRBD1. Looked up from germline, CDR1 is LNHNV and CDR2 is YYDKDF (reference sequence). CDR3 length: 14 amino acids. Trimming removed 3 bases from V and 3 bases from J; junction bases left unmatched: 1. Here the CDR3 DNA reads TGTGCCACCAGCAGGGACAGGGCCAATCAGCCCCAGCATTTT. Amino acid sequence: CATSRDRANQPQHF.

The V call is TRBV20-1, the J call TRBJ2-7; D gene unclear. The germline V gene has CDR1 DFQATT and CDR2 SNEGSKA (reference sequence). CDR3 length equals 10 residues. The germline V and J ends were trimmed by 5 bases and 5 bases, with 7 bases remaining between them. This CDR3 reads CSAYLNEQYF. As DNA, the CDR3 is TGCAGTGCTTACTTGAACGAGCAGTACTTC.

The rearrangement links TRBV18 to TRBJ1-6, with TRBD1 matching 8 bases. CDR1 KGHSH and CDR2 LQKENI come from the germline V gene. The V segment lost 3 bases and the J segment 8 bases; nucleotides outside the gene matches: 6. This CDR3 is built from 15 residues. CDR3 loop: CASSPQGAMDSPLHF. The DNA of the CDR3 is TGTGCCAGCTCACCGCAGGGGGCGATGGATTCACCCCTCCACTTT. Together with reference TRBV18 and TRBJ1-6, the CDR3 gives the full variable domain: NAGVMQNPRHLVRRRGQEARLRCSPMKGHSHVYWYRQLPEEGLKFMVYLQKENIIDESGMPKERFSAEFPKEGPSILRIQQVVRGDSAAYFCASSPQGAMDSPLHFGNGTRLTVT.

This clone appeared a single time. The J gene is TRBJ2-4, the V gene TRBV18; D may be TRBD1 (6 bases). The germline CDR1 and CDR2 sequences are KGHSH and LQKENI. The CDR3 has 15 amino acids. Trimming left V 3 bases short and J 7 bases short, with 16 bases between. The CDR3 nucleotides read TGTGCCAGCTCACCGGTTTTAGCAGGGGACAACATTCAGTACTTC. This translates into CASSPVLAGDNIQYF.

With respect to this clone: In the same sample, other DNA sequences code for this CDR3. The chain couples TRBV27 to TRBJ1-5; TRBD1 matches 8 bases. V lost 4 bases to trimming and J lost 7 bases; unmatched junction nucleotides: 6. This CDR3 is built from 14 residues. Per germline, CDR1 MNHEY and CDR2 SMNVEV (reference sequence). CDR3 protein: CASSSQGARQPQHF. CDR3 DNA: TGTGCCAGCAGTTCCCAGGGGGCGCGGCAGCCCCAGCATTTT.

The rearrangement links TRBV5-1 to TRBJ2-7, with 8 positions matching TRBD1. This CDR3 comprises 13 residues. The germline gives CDR1 SGHRS, CDR2 YFSETQ. Germline trimming cut 4 bases from V and 4 bases from J; bases unmatched to any gene: 4. For the CDR3, the DNA is TGCGCCAGCAGCCCGGACAGGGTTTACGAGCAGTACTTC. Translated: CASSPDRVYEQYF.

The V gene is TRBV5-4, the J gene TRBJ2-7, with D perhaps matching TRBD1 (5 bases). In germline, CDR1 is SGHNT, CDR2 YYREEE (reference sequence). The V gene lost 4 bases and the J gene lost 0 bases, with 11 bases spanning the gap. The CDR3 is 14 residues long. The CDR3 nucleotides read TGTGCCAGCAGCCGGCAGGGCCCCTCCTACGAGCAGTACTTC. Amino acids: CASSRQGPSYEQYF.

This sequence joins TRBV7-6 and TRBJ2-3; 13 bases are shared with TRBD2. The germline V gene encodes CDR1 SGHVS and CDR2 FNYEAQ. The CDR3 contains 16 residues. With V trimmed by 2 bases and J by 3 bases, 2 bases remained unmatched. The CDR3 nucleotides are TGTGCCAGCAGCTTAAGGACTAGCGGGAGAACAGATACGCAGTATTTT. It translates to CASSLRTSGRTDTQYF.

Notes on this clone: This may be a read error: a much more frequent sequence differs by one nucleotide. V is TRBV25-1 and J is TRBJ2-2, with 9 positions matching TRBD1. This CDR3 comprises 15 residues. Germline V gives CDR1 MGHDK, CDR2 SYGVNS. After removal of 2 bases from V and 4 bases from J, the junction contained 2 bases not matched to a gene. As DNA, the CDR3 is TGTGCCAGCAGTGAAGGGACAGGGATCACCGGGGAGCTGTTTTTT. Its translation is CASSEGTGITGELFF. Combining the CDR3 with reference TRBV25-1 and TRBJ2-2 gives the whole variable domain EADIYQTPRYLVIGTGKKITLECSQTMGHDKMYWYQQDPGMELHLIHYSYGVNSTEKGDLSSESTVSRIRTEHFPLTLESARPSHTSQYLCASSEGTGITGELFFGEGSRLTVL.

The table lists this clone with a count of one. The CDR3 protein is CASSNSYEQYF. The DNA of the CDR3 is TGTGCCAGCAGTAACAGCTACGAGCAGTACTTC. This rearrangement joins TRBV6-6 to TRBJ2-7; D uncertain. The germline V gene encodes CDR1 MNHNY and CDR2 SVGAGI (reference sequence). CDR3 size: 11 residues. Trimming stripped 5 bases from V and 3 bases from J, with 5 bases between.

This chain links TRBV29-1 with TRBJ2-7, with D perhaps TRBD1 (6 bases). The CDR3 spans 13 residues. Trimming pared 7 bases from V and 0 bases from J, leaving 13 bases between. Germline CDR1 and CDR2: SQVTM and ANQGSEA. The CDR3 region is CSAGTMTSYEQYF. Written as DNA, the CDR3 is TGCAGCGCGGGGACAATGACCTCCTACGAGCAGTACTTC.

The V and J genes are TRBV19 and TRBJ2-3; 7 nucleotides agree with TRBD1. V lost 6 bases, J lost 0 bases, and 6 bases stayed unmatched. The CDR3 runs to 15 residues. Germline values: CDR1 LNHDA, CDR2 SQIVND (reference sequence). CDR3 loop: CASSYGDSSTDTQYF. The CDR3 DNA reads as TGTGCCAGTAGCTACGGGGACAGCAGCACAGATACGCAGTATTTT.

The chain couples TRBV3-1 (or the pseudogene TRBV3-2) to TRBJ2-1; 8 positions match TRBD1. In germline, CDR1 is LGHDT, CDR2 YNNKEL (reference sequence). This CDR3 is 15 amino acids long. V gave up 5 bases and J gave up 3 bases; unmatched junction bases: 6. This CDR3 is CASSARQGIYNEQFF. In DNA, the CDR3 is TGTGCCAGCAGCGCTAGACAGGGGATCTACAATGAGCAGTTCTTC.

The rearrangement links TRBV6-1 to TRBJ1-4, with 8 bases lining up with TRBD1. This CDR3 contains 16 residues. The ends lost 2 bases at V and 2 bases at J; junction bases unmatched: 4. Per germline, CDR1 MNHNS and CDR2 SASEGT. In DNA form, the CDR3 reads TGTGCCAGCAGTGAATCGACAGGGGCCACTAATGAAAAACTGTTTTTT. Amino acid sequence: CASSESTGATNEKLFF.

V usage is TRBV5-5 and J usage is TRBJ1-1, with D uncertain. The CDR3 extends over 16 amino acids. Between the trimmed V and J ends, which lost 6 bases and 2 bases, there was a span of 20 bases. The germline CDR1 and CDR2 sequences are SGHKS and YYEKEE (reference sequence). The CDR3 coding sequence is TGTGCCAGCACCAAAAGAACGGGAGGGTTTAACACTGAAGCTTTCTTT. Its protein product is CASTKRTGGFNTEAFF.

The chain recombines TRBV6-5 with TRBJ1-5; tentatively, D is TRBD1 (5 bases). Germline CDR1 and CDR2: MNHEY and SVGAGI. V lost 6 bases and J 1 base, leaving 10 bases between the germline ends. The CDR3 extends over 14 amino acids. CDR3 bases: TGTGCCAGCAGAGATAGACAGAGCAATCAGCCCCAGCATTTT. This encodes CASRDRQSNQPQHF.

The rearrangement links TRBV28 to TRBJ2-1, with D perhaps matching TRBD1 (6 bases). From germline, CDR1 is MDHEN and CDR2 SYDVKM. This CDR3 region has 16 residues. Trimming shortened V by 3 bases and J by 10 bases, and 22 bases separated the two germline ends. DNA for the CDR3: TGTGCCAGCAGTTTTGTGAGACAGGCGATCTCTAACGAGCAGTTCTTC. Translating it yields CASSFVRQAISNEQFF.

V and J are TRBV4-2 and TRBJ1-1; 7 bases match TRBD1. This CDR3 region has 15 residues. V was clipped by 4 bases and J by 3 bases; unmatched bases: 8. CDR1 and CDR2 from the germline V gene are LGHNA and YNFKEQ. This CDR3 reads CASSPKNRGDTEAFF. As DNA, the CDR3 is TGTGCCAGCAGCCCGAAAAACAGGGGAGACACTGAAGCTTTCTTT.

The chain carries TRBV30 and TRBJ1-4; 7 bases match TRBD1. The CDR3 consists of 14 residues. V shed 4 bases, J shed 5 bases, and the junction held 7 bases outside the gene matches. Germline CDR1 is GTSNPN and CDR2 is SVGIG (reference sequence). This chain's CDR3 is CAWTPTGPNEKLFF. The CDR3, as DNA: TGTGCCTGGACTCCGACAGGGCCGAATGAAAAACTGTTTTTT.

Turning to this clone: This sample also contains other DNA sequences that code for the same CDR3. The chain is built from TRBV19 and TRBJ2-3, with 7 nucleotides matching TRBD1. Germline-derived CDR1 and CDR2 are LNHDA and SQIVND (reference sequence). The CDR3 length is 15 residues. After removal of 1 base from V and 2 bases from J, the junction contained 3 bases not matched to a gene. CDR3 DNA sequence: TGTGCCAGTAGTATAGGAGGGACAGACACAGATACGCAGTATTTT. It specifies CASSIGGTDTDTQYF.

The rearrangement uses TRBV6-5 and TRBJ2-7; no reliable D call. CDR1 is MNHEY, CDR2 SVGAGI, per germline. The length of the CDR3 is 13 residues. V lost 4 bases to trimming and J lost 0 bases, with 7 bases between them. The CDR3 DNA reads as TGTGCCAGCAGTTGGTCCTACTCCTACGAGCAGTACTTC. Translation gives CASSWSYSYEQYF.

V usage is TRBV2 and J usage is TRBJ1-2, with D possibly being TRBD1 (6 bases). Trimming left V 6 bases short and J 4 bases short, with 15 bases between. This CDR3 contains 14 residues. Germline loops: CDR1 SNHLY, CDR2 FYNNEI. CDR3 coding DNA: TGTGCCAGCAGCATACAGGGAACCGCCTATGGCTACACCTTC. This encodes CASSIQGTAYGYTF. The whole variable domain, filled in from reference TRBV2 and TRBJ1-2, reads EPEVTQTPSHQVTQMGQEVILRCVPISNHLYFYWYRQILGQKVEFLVSFYNNEISEKSEIFDDQFSVERPDGSNFTLKIRSTKLEDSAMYFCASSIQGTAYGYTFGSGTRLTVV.

The J gene is TRBJ1-1, the V gene TRBV15, with TRBD1 as a possible D gene (5 bases). Trimming removed 0 bases at V and 0 bases at J, with 8 bases between. Germline CDR1 and CDR2: LNHNV and YYDKDF (reference sequence). The CDR3 runs to 15 residues. The CDR3 nucleotides are TGTGCCACCAGCAGAGAAAGGGGCGTGAACACTGAAGCTTTCTTT. Amino acid sequence: CATSRERGVNTEAFF.

The chain has TRBV4-2 and TRBJ2-7, with unresolved D. The V gene lost 0 bases and the J gene lost 2 bases, with 14 bases spanning the gap. The germline V gene has CDR1 LGHNA and CDR2 YNFKEQ. The CDR3 length is 16 residues. Here the CDR3 reads CASSQDLGAHAYEQYF. Here the CDR3 DNA reads TGTGCCAGCAGCCAAGATTTAGGAGCACACGCCTACGAGCAGTACTTC.